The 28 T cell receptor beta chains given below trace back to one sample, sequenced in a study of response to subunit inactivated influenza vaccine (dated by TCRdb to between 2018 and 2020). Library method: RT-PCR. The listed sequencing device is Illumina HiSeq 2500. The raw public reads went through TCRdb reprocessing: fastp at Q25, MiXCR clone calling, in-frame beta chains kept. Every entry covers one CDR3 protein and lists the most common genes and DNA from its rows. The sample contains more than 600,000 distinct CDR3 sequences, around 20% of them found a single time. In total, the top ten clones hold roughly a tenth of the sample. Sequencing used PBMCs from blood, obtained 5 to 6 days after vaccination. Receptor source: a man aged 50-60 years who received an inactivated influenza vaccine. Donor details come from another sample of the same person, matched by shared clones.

The CDR3 DNA is TGTGCCAGCAGCCCAAGGACAGTTCACCAAGAGACCCAGTACTTC. As protein: CASSPRTVHQETQYF. The chain joins TRBV28 to TRBJ2-5, with D possibly TRBD1 on 6 matching bases. The CDR3 covers 15 residues. The V gene lost 6 bases and the J gene lost 0 bases, with 14 bases spanning the gap. Germline V gene data show CDR1 as MDHEN and CDR2 as SYDVKM.

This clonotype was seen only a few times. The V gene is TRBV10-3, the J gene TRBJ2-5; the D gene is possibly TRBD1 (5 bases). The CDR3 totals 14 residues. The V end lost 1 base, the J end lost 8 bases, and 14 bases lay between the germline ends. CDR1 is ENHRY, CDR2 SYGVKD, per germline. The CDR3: CAISELTEQGTQYF. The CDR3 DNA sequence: TGTGCCATCAGTGAGTTAACAGAGCAGGGTACCCAGTACTTC.

This CDR3 is CASSPVSQGAQETQYF. The CDR3 region has the DNA TGTGCCAGCTCACCAGTCAGCCAGGGGGCTCAAGAGACCCAGTACTTC. The chain is built from TRBV18 and TRBJ2-5, with 8 bases identical to TRBD1. The germline CDR1 and CDR2 sequences are KGHSH and LQKENI. Losses at the gene ends were 2 bases for V and 2 bases for J; bases not matched to a gene: 7. The CDR3 is made up of 16 amino acids.

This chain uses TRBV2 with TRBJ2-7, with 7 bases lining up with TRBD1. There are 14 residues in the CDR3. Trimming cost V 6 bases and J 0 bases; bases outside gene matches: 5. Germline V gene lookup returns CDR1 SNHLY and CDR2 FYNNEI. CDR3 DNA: TGTGCCAGCAGGTTGAACAGGGGCTCCTACGAGCAGTACTTC. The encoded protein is CASRLNRGSYEQYF.

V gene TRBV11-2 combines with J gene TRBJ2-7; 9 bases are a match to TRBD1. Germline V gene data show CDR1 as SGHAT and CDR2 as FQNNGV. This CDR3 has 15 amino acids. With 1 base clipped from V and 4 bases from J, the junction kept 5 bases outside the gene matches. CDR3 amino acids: CASSLADRGIYEQYF. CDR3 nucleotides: TGTGCCAGCAGCTTAGCAGACAGGGGGATTTACGAGCAGTACTTC.

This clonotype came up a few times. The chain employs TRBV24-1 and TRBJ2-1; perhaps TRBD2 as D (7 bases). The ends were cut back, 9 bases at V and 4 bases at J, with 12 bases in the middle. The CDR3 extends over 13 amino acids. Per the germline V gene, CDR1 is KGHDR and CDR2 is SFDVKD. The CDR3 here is CATGRGAYNEQFF. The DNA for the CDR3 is TGTGCCACCGGCCGGGGGGCTTACAATGAGCAGTTCTTC.

CDR3 protein: CASSSPRGGTRGANVLTF. The CDR3 nucleotides are TGTGCCAGCAGCTCCCCGAGGGGCGGGACGCGAGGGGCCAACGTCCTGACTTTC. The chain combines TRBV11-1 with TRBJ2-6, with D tentatively TRBD2 (6 bases). V was cut by 4 bases and J by 4 bases, with 20 bases left in between. The CDR3 is 18 residues long. The germline gives CDR1 SGHAT, CDR2 FQDESV (reference sequence).

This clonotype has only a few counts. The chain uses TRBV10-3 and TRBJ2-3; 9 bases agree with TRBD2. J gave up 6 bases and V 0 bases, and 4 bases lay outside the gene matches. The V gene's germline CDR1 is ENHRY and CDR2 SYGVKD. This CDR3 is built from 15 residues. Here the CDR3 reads CAISESPSGADTQYF. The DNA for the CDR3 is TGTGCCATCAGTGAGTCGCCTAGCGGGGCTGATACGCAGTATTTT.

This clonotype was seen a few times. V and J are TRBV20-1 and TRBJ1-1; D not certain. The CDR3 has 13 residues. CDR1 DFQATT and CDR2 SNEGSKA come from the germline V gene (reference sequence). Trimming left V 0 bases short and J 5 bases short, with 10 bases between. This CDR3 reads CSARDSGRTEAFF. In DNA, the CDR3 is TGCAGTGCTAGAGATTCCGGGAGGACTGAAGCTTTCTTT.

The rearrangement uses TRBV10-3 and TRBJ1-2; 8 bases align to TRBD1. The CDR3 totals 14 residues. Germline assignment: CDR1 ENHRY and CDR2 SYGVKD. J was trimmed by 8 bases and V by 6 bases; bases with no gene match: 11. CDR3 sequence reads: CAIRVDRAPIGYTF. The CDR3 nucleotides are TGTGCCATCAGGGTGGACAGGGCCCCTATCGGCTACACCTTC.

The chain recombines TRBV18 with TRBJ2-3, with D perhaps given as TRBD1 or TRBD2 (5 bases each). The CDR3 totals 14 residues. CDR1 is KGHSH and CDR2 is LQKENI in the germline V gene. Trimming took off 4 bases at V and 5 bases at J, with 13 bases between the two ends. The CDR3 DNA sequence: TGTGCCAGCTCACTGTCCTCTGGGGGAGATACGCAGTATTTT. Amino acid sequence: CASSLSSGGDTQYF.

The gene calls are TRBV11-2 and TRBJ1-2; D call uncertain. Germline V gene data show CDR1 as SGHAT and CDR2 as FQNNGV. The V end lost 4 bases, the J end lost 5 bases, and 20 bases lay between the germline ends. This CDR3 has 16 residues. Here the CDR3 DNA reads TGTGCCAGCAGCTCAAGGCCTCGGGTTCAAGGATATGGCTACACCTTC. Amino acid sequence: CASSSRPRVQGYGYTF.

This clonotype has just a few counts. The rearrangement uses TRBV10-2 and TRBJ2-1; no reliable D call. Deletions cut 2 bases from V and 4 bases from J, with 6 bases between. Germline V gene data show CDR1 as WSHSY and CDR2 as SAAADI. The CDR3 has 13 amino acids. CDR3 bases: TGCGCCAGCAGTGAGGGGCTTTACAATGAGCAGTTCTTC. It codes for CASSEGLYNEQFF.

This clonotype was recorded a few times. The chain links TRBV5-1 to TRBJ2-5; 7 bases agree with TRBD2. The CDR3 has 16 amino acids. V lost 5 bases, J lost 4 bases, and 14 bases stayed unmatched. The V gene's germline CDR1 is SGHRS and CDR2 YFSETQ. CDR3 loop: CASSPGSGGLRETQYF. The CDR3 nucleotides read TGCGCCAGCAGTCCGGGATCGGGAGGTTTACGAGAGACCCAGTACTTC.

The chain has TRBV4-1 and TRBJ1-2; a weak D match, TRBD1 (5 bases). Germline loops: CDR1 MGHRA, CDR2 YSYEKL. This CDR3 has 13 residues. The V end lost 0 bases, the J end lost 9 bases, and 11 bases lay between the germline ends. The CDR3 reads CASSQDGRVSYTF. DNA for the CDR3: TGCGCCAGCAGCCAAGATGGCAGGGTGAGCTACACCTTC.

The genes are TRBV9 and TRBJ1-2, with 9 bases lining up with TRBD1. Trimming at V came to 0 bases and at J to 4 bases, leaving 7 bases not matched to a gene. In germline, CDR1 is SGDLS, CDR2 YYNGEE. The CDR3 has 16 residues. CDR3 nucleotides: TGTGCCAGCAGCGTAGAGGGGGAACAGGGGGCCTATGGCTACACCTTC. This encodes CASSVEGEQGAYGYTF. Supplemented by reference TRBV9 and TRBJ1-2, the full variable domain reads DSGVTQTPKHLITATGQRVTLRCSPRSGDLSVYWYQQSLDQGLQFLIQYYNGEERAKGNILERFSAQQFPDLHSELNLSSLELGDSALYFCASSVEGEQGAYGYTFGSGTRLTVV.

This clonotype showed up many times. This CDR3 reads CASSPQGGRNSPLHF. For the CDR3, the DNA is TGTGCCAGCAGTCCCCAGGGGGGTAGGAATTCACCCCTCCACTTT. The gene calls are TRBV12-3 or TRBV12-4 and TRBJ1-6, with 7 bases identical to TRBD1. Trimming removed 5 bases from V and 7 bases from J; junction bases left unmatched: 8. CDR3 size: 15 residues.

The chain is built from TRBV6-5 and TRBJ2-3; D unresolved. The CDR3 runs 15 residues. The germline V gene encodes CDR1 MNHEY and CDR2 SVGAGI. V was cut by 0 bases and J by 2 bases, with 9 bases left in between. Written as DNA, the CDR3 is TGTGCCAGCAGTTACTCGGCCAGATTCACAGATACGCAGTATTTT. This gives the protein CASSYSARFTDTQYF.

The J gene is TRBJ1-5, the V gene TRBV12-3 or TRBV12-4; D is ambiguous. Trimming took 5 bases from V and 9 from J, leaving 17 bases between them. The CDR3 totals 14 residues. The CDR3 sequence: CASSPEAAVGPQHF. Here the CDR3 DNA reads TGTGCCAGCAGTCCGGAGGCAGCTGTAGGGCCCCAGCATTTT.

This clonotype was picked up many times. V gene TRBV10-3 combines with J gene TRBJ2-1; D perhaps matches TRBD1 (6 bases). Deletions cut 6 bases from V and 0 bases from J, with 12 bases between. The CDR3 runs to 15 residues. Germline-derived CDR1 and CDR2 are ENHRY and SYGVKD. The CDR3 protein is CAIRSRDNSYNEQFF. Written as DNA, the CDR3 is TGTGCCATCAGGAGCCGGGACAACTCCTACAATGAGCAGTTCTTC.

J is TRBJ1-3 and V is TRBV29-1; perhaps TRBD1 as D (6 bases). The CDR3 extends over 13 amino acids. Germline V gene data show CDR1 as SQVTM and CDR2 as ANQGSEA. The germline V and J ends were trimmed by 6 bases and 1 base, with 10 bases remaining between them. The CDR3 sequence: CSVRQASGNTIYF. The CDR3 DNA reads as TGCAGCGTGCGACAGGCTTCTGGAAACACCATATATTTT.

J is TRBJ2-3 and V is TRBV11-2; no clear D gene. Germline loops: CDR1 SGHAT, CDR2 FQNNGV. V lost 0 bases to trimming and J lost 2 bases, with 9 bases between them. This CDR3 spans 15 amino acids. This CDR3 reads CASSLDAQATDTQYF. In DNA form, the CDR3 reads TGTGCCAGCAGCTTAGATGCTCAGGCCACAGATACGCAGTATTTT.

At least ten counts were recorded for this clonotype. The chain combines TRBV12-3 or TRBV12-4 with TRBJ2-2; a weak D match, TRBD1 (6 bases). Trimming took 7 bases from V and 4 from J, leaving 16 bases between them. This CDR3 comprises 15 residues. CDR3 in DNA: TGTGCCAGCACCCTCGACAGGCTAGGCACCGGGGAGCTGTTTTTT. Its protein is CASTLDRLGTGELFF.

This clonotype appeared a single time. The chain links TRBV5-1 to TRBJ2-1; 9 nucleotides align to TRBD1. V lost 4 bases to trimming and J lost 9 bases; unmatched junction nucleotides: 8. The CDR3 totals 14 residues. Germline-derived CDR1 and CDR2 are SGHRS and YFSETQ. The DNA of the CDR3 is TGCGCCAGCAGCCACCCGACAGGGGGTGGTGAGCAGTTCTTC. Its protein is CASSHPTGGGEQFF.

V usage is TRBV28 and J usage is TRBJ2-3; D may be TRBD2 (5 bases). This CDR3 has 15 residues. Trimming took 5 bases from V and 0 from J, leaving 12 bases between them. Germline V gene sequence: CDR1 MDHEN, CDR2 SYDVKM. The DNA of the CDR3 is TGTGCCAGCAGTATGACTATCCCTAGCACAGATACGCAGTATTTT. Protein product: CASSMTIPSTDTQYF. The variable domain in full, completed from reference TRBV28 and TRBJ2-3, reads DVKVTQSSRYLVKRTGEKVFLECVQDMDHENMFWYRQDPGLGLRLIYFSYDVKMKEKGDIPEGYSVSREKKERFSLILESASTNQTSMYLCASSMTIPSTDTQYFGPGTRLTVL.

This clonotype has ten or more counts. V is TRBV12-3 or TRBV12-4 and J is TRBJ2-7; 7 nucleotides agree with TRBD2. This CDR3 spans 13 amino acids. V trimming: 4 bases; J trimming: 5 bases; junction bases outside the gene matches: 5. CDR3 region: CASSWTSNHEQYF. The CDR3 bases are TGTGCCAGCAGTTGGACTAGTAACCACGAGCAGTACTTC.

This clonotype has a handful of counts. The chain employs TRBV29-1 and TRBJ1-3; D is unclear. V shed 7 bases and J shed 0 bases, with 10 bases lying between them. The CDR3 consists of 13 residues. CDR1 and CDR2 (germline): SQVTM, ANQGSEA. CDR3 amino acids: CSAQVFSGNTIYF. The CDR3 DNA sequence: TGCAGCGCGCAGGTGTTCTCTGGAAACACCATATATTTT. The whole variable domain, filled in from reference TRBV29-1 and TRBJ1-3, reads SAVISQKPSRDICQRGTSLTIQCQVDSQVTMMFWYRQQPGQSLTLIATANQGSEATYESGFVIDKFPISRPNLTFSTLTVSNMSPEDSSIYLCSAQVFSGNTIYFGEGSWLTVV.

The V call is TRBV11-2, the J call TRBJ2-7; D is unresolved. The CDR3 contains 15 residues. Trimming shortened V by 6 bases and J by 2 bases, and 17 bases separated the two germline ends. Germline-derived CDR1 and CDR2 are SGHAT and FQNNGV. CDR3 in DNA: TGTGCCAGCAGTCCAGAGAACTACGGAACCTACGAGCAGTACTTC. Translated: CASSPENYGTYEQYF.